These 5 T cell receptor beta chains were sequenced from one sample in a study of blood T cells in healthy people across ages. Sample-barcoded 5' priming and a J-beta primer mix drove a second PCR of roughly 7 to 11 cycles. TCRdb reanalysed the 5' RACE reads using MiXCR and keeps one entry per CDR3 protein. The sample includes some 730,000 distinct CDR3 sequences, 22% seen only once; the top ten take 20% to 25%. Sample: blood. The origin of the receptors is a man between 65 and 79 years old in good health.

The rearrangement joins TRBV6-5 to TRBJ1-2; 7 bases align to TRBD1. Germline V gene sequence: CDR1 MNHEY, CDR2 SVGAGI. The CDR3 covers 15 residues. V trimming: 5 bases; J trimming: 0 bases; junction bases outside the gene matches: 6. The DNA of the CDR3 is TGTGCCAGCAGTAAGGGGACAGTAGCTAACTATGGCTACACCTTC. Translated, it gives CASSKGTVANYGYTF.

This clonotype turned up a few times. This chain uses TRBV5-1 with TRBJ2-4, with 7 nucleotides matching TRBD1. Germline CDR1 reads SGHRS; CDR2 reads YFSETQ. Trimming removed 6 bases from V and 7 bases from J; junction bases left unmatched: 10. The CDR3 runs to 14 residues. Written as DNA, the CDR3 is TGCGCCAGCAAGGGCCAAACAGGGGATAACATTCAGTACTTC. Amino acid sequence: CASKGQTGDNIQYF.

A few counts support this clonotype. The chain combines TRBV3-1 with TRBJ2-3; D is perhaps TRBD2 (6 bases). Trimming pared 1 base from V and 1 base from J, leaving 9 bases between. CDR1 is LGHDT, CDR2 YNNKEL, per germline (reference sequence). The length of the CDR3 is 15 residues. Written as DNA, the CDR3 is TGTGCCAGCAGCCAAGGGGCTAGCGGCACAGATACGCAGTATTTT. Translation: CASSQGASGTDTQYF.

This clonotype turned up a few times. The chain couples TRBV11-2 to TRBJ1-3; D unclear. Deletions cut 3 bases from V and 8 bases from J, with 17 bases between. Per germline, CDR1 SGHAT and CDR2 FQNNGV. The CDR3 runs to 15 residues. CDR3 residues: CASSLIESVAHTIYF. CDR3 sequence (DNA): TGTGCCAGCAGCTTGATCGAGTCTGTTGCGCACACCATATATTTT.

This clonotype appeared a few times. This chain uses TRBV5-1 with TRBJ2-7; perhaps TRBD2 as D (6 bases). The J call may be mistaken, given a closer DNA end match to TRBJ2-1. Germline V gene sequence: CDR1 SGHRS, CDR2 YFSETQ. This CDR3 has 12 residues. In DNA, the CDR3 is TGCGCCAGCAGCTTCACGGGGGATGAGCAGTTCTTC. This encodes CASSFTGDEQFF.